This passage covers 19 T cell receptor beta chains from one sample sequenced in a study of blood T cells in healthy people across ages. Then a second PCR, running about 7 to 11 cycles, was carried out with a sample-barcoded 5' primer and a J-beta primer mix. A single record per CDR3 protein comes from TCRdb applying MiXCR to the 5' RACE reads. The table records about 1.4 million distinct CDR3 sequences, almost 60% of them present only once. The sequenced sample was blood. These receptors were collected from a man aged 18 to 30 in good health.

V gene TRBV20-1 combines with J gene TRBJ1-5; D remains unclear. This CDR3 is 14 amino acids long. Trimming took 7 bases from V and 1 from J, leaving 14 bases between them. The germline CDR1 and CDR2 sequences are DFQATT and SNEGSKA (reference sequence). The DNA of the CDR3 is TGCAGTGGAGTGGATCCCGGCAGCAATCAGCCCCAGCATTTT. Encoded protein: CSGVDPGSNQPQHF.

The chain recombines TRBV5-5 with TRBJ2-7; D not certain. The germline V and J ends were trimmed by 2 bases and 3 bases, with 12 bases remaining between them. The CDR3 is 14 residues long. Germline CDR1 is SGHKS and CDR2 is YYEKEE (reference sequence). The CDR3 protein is CASSLPDGFYEQYF. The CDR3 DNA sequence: TGTGCCAGCAGCTTACCGGACGGTTTCTACGAGCAGTACTTC.

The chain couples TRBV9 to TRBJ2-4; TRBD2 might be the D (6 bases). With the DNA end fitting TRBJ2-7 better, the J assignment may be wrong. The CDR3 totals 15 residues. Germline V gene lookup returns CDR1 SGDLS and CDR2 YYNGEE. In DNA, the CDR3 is TGTGCCAGCAGCGCAGACGGTAGCGGATACTACGAGCAGTACTTC. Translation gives CASSADGSGYYEQYF.

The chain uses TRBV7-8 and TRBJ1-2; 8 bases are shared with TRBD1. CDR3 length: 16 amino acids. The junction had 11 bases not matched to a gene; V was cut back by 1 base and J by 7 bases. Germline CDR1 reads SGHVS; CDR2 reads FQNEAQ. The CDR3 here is CASSLVLAGGFFGYTF. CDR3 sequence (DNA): TGTGCCAGCAGCTTAGTATTGGCAGGGGGCTTTTTTGGCTACACCTTC.

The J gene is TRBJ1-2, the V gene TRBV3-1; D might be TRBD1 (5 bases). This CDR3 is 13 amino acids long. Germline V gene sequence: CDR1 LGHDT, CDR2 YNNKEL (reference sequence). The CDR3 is CATRGPLYYGYTF. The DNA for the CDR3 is TGTGCTACCCGGGGACCACTCTACTATGGCTACACCTTC.

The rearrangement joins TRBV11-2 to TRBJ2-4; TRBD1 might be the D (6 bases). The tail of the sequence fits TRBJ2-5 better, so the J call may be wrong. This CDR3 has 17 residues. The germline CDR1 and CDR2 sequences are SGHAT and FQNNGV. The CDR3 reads CASSSKGGFIRGETQYF. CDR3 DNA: TGTGCCAGCAGCTCCAAAGGGGGTTTCATAAGAGGGGAGACCCAGTACTTC.

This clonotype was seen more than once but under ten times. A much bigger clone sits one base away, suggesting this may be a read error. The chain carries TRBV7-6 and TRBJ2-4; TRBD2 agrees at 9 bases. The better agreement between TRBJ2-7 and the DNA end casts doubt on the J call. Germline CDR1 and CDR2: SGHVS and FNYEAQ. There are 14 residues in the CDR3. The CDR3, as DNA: TGTGCCAGCAGCTCCGGACTAGCGCTCTACGAGCAGTACTTC. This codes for CASSSGLALYEQYF.

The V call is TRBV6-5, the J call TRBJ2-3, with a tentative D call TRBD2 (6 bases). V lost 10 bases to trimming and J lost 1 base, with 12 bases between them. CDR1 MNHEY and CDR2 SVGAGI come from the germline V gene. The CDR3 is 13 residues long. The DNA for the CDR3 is TGTGCCACACGGCGGGGAGGCACAGATACGCAGTATTTT. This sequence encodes CATRRGGTDTQYF.

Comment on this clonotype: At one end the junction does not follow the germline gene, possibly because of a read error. In DNA, the CDR3 is TGTGCCAGCGGCCAGACAGACTACAATGAGCAGTTCTTC. Translating gives CASGQTDYNEQFF. The chain is built from TRBV14 and TRBJ2-1; a weak D match, TRBD1 (5 bases). The length of the CDR3 is 13 residues. Germline CDR1 is SGHDN and CDR2 is FVKESK. The complete variable domain, with remaining parts taken from reference TRBV14 and TRBJ2-1, reads EAGVTQFPSHSVIEKGQTVTLRCDPISGHDNLYWYRRVMGKEIKFLLHFVKESKQDESGMPNNRFLAERTGGTYSTLKVQPAELEDSGVYFCASGQTDYNEQFFGPGTRLTVL.

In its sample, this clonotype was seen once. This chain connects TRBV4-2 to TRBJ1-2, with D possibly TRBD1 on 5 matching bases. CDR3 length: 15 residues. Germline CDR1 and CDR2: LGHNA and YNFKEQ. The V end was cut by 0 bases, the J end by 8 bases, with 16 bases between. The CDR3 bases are TGTGCCAGCAGCCAAGATTTAGGAGGGGCCCTGGGCTACACCTTC. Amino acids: CASSQDLGGALGYTF.

As DNA, the CDR3 is TGCAGCGTTGAAGGCACCGGGACAGGGACGATCCCCGAAGGGGGCTACACCTTC. Translation: CSVEGTGTGTIPEGGYTF. The chain joins TRBV29-1 to TRBJ1-2, with 9 bases lining up with TRBD1. CDR1 is SQVTM and CDR2 is ANQGSEA in the germline V gene. The CDR3 totals 18 residues. The V gene end was trimmed by 1 base and the J gene end by 8 bases; junction bases not matched to a gene: 20.

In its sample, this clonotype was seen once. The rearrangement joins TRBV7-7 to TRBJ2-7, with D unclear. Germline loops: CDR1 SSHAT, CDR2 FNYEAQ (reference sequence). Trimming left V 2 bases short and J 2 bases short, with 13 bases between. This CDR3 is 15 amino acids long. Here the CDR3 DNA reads TGTGCCAGCAGCTTAAGGTTTGGGAAACCCTACGAGCAGTACTTC. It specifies CASSLRFGKPYEQYF.

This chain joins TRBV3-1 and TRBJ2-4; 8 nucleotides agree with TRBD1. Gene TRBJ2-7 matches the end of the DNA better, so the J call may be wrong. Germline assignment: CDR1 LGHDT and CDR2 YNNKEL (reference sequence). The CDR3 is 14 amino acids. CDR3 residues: CASRAGTGNYEQYF. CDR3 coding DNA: TGTGCCAGCAGGGCCGGGACAGGTAACTACGAGCAGTACTTC.

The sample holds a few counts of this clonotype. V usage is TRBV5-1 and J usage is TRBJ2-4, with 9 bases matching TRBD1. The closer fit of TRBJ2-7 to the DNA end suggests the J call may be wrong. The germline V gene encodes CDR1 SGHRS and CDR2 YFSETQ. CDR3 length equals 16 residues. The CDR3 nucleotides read TGCGCCAGCAGCTTGACGGACAGGGGAAGTATCTACGAGCAGTACTTC. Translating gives CASSLTDRGSIYEQYF.

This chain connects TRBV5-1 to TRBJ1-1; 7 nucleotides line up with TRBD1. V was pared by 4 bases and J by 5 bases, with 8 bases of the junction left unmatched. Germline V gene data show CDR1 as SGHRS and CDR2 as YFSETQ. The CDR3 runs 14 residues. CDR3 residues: CASSGGQMGTEAFF. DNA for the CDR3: TGCGCCAGCAGCGGGGGACAGATGGGAACTGAAGCTTTCTTT.

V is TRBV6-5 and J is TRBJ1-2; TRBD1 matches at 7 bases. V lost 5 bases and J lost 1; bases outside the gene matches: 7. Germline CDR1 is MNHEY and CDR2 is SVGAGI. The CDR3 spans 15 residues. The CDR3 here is CASSQKTGLNYGYTF. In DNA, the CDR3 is TGTGCCAGCAGTCAAAAGACAGGGCTTAACTATGGCTACACCTTC.

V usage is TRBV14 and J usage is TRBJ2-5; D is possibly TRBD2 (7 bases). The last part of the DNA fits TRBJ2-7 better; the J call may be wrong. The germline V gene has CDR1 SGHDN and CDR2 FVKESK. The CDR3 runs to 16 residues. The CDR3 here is CASSQLDRTGGLEQYF. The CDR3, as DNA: TGTGCCAGCAGCCAACTGGACCGAACGGGGGGCCTCGAGCAGTACTTC.

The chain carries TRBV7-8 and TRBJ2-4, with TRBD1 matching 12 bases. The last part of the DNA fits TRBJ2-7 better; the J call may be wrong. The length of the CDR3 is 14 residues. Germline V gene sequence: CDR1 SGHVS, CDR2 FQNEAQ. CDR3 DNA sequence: TGTGCCAGCGGGATGGGACAGGGGGCTTACGAGCAGTACTTC. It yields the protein CASGMGQGAYEQYF.

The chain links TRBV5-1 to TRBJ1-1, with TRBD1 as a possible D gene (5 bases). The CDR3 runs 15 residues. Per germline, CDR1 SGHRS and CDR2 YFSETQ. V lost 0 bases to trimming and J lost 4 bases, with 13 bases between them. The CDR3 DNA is TGCGCCAGCAGCTTGGTTGGGGCAACTAGCACTGAAGCTTTCTTT. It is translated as CASSLVGATSTEAFF.